This T cell receptor beta chain is from a study of blood T cell repertoires in COVID-19. Between the trimmed V and J ends, which lost 0 bases and 0 bases, there was a span of 9 bases. The length of the CDR3 is 17 residues. CDR1 and CDR2 from the germline V gene are MGHRA and YSYEKL. Per the authors' pipeline: Using reference gene primer amplification, nucleated cell counts were estimated. The assay was immunoSEQ multiplex PCR, and TCRdb's table has in-frame clones only and misses some. Clone size and the V and J calls come from that table; the DNA yielded D and trimming. Of about 77,000 clones in the sample, less than 85% were seen once.

The receptor's source is a man aged 65 to 85 with active or convalescent COVID-19. The rearrangement links TRBV4-1 to TRBJ1-6; D gene uncertain. Sequenced sample: peripheral blood. The CDR3, as DNA: TGCGCCAGCAGCCAAGAATTCACTAGCTCCTATAATTCACCCCTCCACTTT. Its protein is CASSQEFTSSYNSPLHF.